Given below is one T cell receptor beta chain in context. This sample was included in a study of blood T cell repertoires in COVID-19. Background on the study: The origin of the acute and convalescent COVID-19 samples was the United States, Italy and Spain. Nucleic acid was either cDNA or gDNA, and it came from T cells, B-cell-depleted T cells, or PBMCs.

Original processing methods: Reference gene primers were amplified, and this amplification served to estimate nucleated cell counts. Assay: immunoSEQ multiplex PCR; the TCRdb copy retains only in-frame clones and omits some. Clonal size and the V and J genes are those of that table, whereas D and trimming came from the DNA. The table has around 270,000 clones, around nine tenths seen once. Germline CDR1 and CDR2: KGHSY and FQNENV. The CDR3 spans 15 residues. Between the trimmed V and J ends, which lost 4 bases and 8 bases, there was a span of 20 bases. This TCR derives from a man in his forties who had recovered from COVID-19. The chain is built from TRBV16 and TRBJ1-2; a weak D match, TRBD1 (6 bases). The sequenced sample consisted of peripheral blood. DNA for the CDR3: TGTGCCAGCAGCCCCAGCTCGGGGGGCTCGGCCGGCTACACCTTC. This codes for CASSPSSGGSAGYTF.